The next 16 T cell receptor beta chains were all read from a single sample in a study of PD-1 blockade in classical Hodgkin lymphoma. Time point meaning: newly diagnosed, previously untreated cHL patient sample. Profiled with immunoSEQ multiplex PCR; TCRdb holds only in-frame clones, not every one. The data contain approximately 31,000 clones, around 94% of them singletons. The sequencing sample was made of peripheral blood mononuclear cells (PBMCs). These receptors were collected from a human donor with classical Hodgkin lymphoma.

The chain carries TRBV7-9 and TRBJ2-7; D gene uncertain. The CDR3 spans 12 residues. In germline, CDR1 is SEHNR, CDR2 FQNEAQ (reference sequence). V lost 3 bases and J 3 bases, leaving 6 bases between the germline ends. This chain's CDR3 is CASSFSSYEQYF. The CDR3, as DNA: TGTGCCAGCAGCTTTTCAAGCTACGAGCAGTACTTC. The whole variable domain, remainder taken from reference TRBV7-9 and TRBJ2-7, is DTGVSQNPRHKITKRGQNVTFRCDPISEHNRLYWYRQTLGQGPEFLTYFQNEAQLEKSRLLSDRFSAERPKGSFSTLEIQRTEQGDSAMYLCASSFSSYEQYFGPGTRLTVT.

CDR3 sequence: CASSHYGQQETQYF. CDR3 sequence (DNA): TGCGCCAGCAGCCACTACGGGCAGCAAGAGACCCAGTACTTC. The V gene is TRBV5-1, the J gene TRBJ2-5; D uncertain. The CDR3 has 14 amino acids. Trimming pared 4 bases from V and 2 bases from J, leaving 12 bases between. The V gene's germline CDR1 is SGHRS and CDR2 YFSETQ. The full variable domain, with the rest looked up from reference TRBV5-1 and TRBJ2-5, is KAGVTQTPRYLIKTRGQQVTLSCSPISGHRSVSWYQQTPGQGLQFLFEYFSETQRNKGNFPGRFSGRQFSNSRSEMNVSTLELGDSALYLCASSHYGQQETQYFGPGTRLLVL.

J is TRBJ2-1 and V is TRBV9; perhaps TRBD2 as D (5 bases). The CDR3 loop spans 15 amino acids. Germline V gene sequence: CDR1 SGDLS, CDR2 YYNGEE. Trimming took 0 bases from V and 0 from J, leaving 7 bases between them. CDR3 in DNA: TGTGCCAGCAGCGTAGCTAGCTTCTCCTACAATGAGCAGTTCTTC. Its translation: CASSVASFSYNEQFF.

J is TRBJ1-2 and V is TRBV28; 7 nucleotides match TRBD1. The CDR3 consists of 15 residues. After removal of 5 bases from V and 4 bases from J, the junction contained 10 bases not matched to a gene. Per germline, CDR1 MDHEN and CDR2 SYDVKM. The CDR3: CASSGGDRDTYGYTF. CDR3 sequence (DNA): TGTGCCAGCAGTGGGGGGGACAGAGACACCTATGGCTACACCTTC.

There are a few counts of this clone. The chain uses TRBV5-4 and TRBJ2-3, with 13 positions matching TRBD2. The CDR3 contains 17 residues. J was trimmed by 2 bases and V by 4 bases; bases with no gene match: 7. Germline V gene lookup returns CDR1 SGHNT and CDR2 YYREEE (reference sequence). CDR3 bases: TGTGCCAGCAGCCCACGGACTAGCGGGAGACTCACAGATACGCAGTATTTT. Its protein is CASSPRTSGRLTDTQYF.

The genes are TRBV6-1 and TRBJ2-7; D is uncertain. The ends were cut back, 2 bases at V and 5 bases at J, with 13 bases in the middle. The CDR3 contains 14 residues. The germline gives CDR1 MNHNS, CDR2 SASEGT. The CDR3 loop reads CASSESGEYDEQYF. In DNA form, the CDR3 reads TGTGCCAGCAGTGAATCGGGTGAATATGACGAGCAGTACTTC.

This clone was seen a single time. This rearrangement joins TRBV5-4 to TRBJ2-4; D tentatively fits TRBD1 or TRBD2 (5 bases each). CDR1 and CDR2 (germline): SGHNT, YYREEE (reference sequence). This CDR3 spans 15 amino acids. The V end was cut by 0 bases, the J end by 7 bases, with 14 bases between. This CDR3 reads CASSLAVGRENIQYF. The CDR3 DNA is TGTGCCAGCAGCTTGGCTGTTGGCAGGGAGAACATTCAGTACTTC.

The CDR3 DNA follows: TGCAGCGTTGAAGACTCAGGTCTAGGGGAGCAGTACTTC. Its protein product is CSVEDSGLGEQYF. The V gene is TRBV29-1, the J gene TRBJ2-7; D remains ambiguous. Germline values: CDR1 SQVTM, CDR2 ANQGSEA. Trimming took 0 bases from V and 7 from J, leaving 13 bases between them. The CDR3 is made up of 13 amino acids.

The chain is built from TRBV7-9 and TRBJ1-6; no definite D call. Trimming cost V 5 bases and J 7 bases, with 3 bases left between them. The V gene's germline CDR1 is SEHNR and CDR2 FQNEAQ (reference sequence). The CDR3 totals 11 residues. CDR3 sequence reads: CASSLNSPLHF. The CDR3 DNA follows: TGTGCCAGCAGCCTGAATTCACCCCTCCACTTT.

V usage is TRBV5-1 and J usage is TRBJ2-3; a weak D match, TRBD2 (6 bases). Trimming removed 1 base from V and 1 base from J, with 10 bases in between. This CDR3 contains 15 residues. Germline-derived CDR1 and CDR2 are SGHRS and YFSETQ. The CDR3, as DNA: TGCGCCAGCAGCTTGATTAGCGGCGGCACAGATACGCAGTATTTT. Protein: CASSLISGGTDTQYF.

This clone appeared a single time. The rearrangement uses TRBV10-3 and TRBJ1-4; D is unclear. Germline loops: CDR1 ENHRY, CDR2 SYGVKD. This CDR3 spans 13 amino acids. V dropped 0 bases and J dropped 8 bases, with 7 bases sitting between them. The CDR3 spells CAISESTDEKLFF. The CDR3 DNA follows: TGTGCCATCAGTGAGTCCACAGACGAAAAACTGTTTTTT.

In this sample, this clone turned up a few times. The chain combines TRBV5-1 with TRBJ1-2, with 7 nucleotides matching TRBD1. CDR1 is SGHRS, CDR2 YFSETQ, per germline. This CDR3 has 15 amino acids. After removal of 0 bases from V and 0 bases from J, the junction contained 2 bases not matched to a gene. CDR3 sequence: CASSLAGTANYGYTF. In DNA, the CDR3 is TGCGCCAGCAGCTTGGCCGGGACAGCTAACTATGGCTACACCTTC.

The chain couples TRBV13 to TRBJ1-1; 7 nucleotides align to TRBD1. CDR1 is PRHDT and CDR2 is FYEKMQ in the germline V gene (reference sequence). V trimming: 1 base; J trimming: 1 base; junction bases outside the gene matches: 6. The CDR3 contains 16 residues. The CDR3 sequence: CASSLARQGPNTEAFF. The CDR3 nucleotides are TGTGCCAGCAGCTTAGCCCGACAGGGTCCGAACACTGAAGCTTTCTTT.

The CDR3 DNA is TGTGCCAGCAGCCAAAGCGGGAGGGGAGACAATGAGCAGTTCTTC. Protein product: CASSQSGRGDNEQFF. The chain recombines TRBV11-3 with TRBJ2-1, with 10 positions matching TRBD2. The CDR3 is made up of 15 amino acids. Germline values: CDR1 SGHNT, CDR2 YENEEA. The J segment lost 5 bases and the V segment lost 5 bases, leaving 6 bases of the junction unmatched.

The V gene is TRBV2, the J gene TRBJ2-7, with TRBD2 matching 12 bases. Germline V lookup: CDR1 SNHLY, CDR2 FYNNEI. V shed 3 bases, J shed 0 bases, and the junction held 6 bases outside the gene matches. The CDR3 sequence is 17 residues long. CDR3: CASSEGLAGSSSYEQYF. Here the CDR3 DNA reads TGTGCCAGCAGTGAGGGACTAGCGGGTTCTAGCTCCTACGAGCAGTACTTC.

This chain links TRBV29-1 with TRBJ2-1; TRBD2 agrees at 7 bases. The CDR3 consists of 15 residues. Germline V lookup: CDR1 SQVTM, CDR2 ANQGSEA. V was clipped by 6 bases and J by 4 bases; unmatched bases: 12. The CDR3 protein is CSVAYRLADYNEQFF. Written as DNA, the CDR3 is TGCAGCGTCGCCTACCGACTAGCCGATTACAATGAGCAGTTCTTC.